The 27 T cell receptor beta chains in this list originate from one sample, sequenced in a study of tumor-infiltrating lymphocytes in primary liver carcinoma. Germline DNA was also extracted, and blood RNA derived from unsorted whole blood. Production of TCR beta cDNA used about 500 ng total RNA together with a constant-region primer. Generation of the TCR beta libraries relied on three nested multiplex PCR rounds using slightly modified ARM-PCR. It was with TRBV1-TRBV30 forward primers and a C-beta reverse primer that the first two PCR rounds were run, at around 11 cycles each. TCRdb redid the calling of the multiplex PCR reads with MiXCR, one entry per CDR3 protein. The sample consists of 250,000 to 350,000 distinct CDR3 sequences, approximately 54% of them appearing once. Sequencing used peripheral blood. The origin of the receptors is a woman aged 25-40 years with primary liver carcinoma and hepatitis B virus infection.

With regard to this clonotype: It is likely a read error, because the conserved phenylalanine at the end of the CDR3 is missing. It is unclear where the CDR3 begins or ends on the DNA, so no DNA is shown, and the CDR3 is as TCRdb lists it. The V gene is TRBV29-1, the J gene TRBJ2-2. Germline V lookup: CDR1 SQVTM, CDR2 ANQGSEA. The CDR3 totals 11 residues, both ends included. CDR3 in amino acids: CSVGYTGELFS.

In its sample, this clonotype was seen a few times. V and J are TRBV5-1 and TRBJ1-4; 8 nucleotides match TRBD1. The CDR3 is made up of 15 amino acids. Germline V gene sequence: CDR1 SGHRS, CDR2 YFSETQ. V gave up 2 bases and J gave up 0 bases; unmatched junction bases: 0. Here the CDR3 DNA reads TGCGCCAGCAGCTTACAGGGGGCAACTAATGAAAAACTGTTTTTT. It specifies CASSLQGATNEKLFF.

V is TRBV7-9 and J is TRBJ2-7; D ambiguous. The closer fit of TRBJ2-5 to the DNA end suggests the J call may be wrong. CDR3 size: 17 residues. In germline, CDR1 is SEHNR, CDR2 FQNEAQ (reference sequence). The CDR3 spells CASSLIPGPGYRETQYF. The DNA for the CDR3 is TGTGCCAGCAGCTTAATACCCGGGCCCGGGTACCGAGAGACCCAGTACTTC.

Regarding this clonotype: The junction departs from the called germline gene at one end, perhaps through a read error. The rearrangement joins TRBV29-1 to TRBJ1-2, with D possibly matching TRBD1 (6 bases). CDR1 and CDR2 from the germline V gene are SQVTM and ANQGSEA. The CDR3 totals 11 residues. As DNA, the CDR3 is TGCAGCGTTCCTGGGGGACACCCAGAAGCCTTC. Translation gives CSVPGGHPEAF.

The CDR3 sequence: CATSDGTGTGGDEQYF. CDR3 DNA sequence: TGTGCCACCAGTGATGGGACCGGGACAGGGGGCGACGAGCAGTACTTC. This chain links TRBV24-1 with TRBJ2-7; 12 nucleotides line up with TRBD1. V was clipped by 3 bases and J by 5 bases; unmatched bases: 7. From germline, CDR1 is KGHDR and CDR2 SFDVKD. The CDR3 is 16 residues long.

Concerning this clonotype: Here the CDR3 omits its conserved ending phenylalanine or tryptophan, so a read error is the likely source. V is TRBV11-2 and J is TRBJ2-7; possibly TRBD2 for D (6 bases). The CDR3 spans 15 residues. The germline V and J ends were trimmed by 5 bases and 7 bases, with 21 bases remaining between them. In germline, CDR1 is SGHAT, CDR2 FQNNGV. The CDR3: CASSPTLEGSYEQYL. DNA of the CDR3: TGTGCCAGCAGCCCTACTTTGGAGGGATCGTATGAGCAGTACTTA.

As to this clonotype: A read error may account for a junction end that differs from germline. This rearrangement joins TRBV5-1 to TRBJ1-6; a weak D match, TRBD1 (5 bases). The CDR3 has 15 amino acids. The germline CDR1 and CDR2 sequences are SGHRS and YFSETQ. CDR3 sequence reads: CASSLTQGGNLPLHF. As DNA, the CDR3 is TGCGCCAGCAGCTTGACGCAGGGAGGTAATTTACCCCTCCACTTT.

The chain is built from TRBV25-1 and TRBJ2-5; 7 bases are a match to TRBD1. This CDR3 comprises 13 residues. Germline values: CDR1 MGHDK, CDR2 SYGVNS. V lost 2 bases to trimming and J lost 5 bases; unmatched junction nucleotides: 2. The CDR3 here is CASSEDREETQYF. The CDR3 region has the DNA TGTGCCAGCAGTGAAGACAGGGAGGAGACCCAGTACTTC.

Worth noting for this clonotype: At one end, the junction sequence differs from germline, possibly due to a read error. V is TRBV12-3 or TRBV12-4 and J is TRBJ1-2; D may be TRBD1 (5 bases). The CDR3 has 12 amino acids. DNA of the CDR3: TGTGCCAGCAGTTTAGTAAGGGGCATTCTATCCTTC. Amino acid sequence: CASSLVRGILSF.

Points on this clonotype: A much larger clone lies one base from this, so it may be a read error. The gene calls are TRBV12-3 or TRBV12-4 and TRBJ2-7, with a tentative D call TRBD1 (6 bases). This CDR3 region has 15 residues. Trimming pared 2 bases from V and 3 bases from J, leaving 14 bases between. CDR3 sequence: CASSLSGGVLYEQYF. The CDR3, as DNA: TGTGCCAGCAGTTTATCTGGGGGCGTCCTCTACGAGCAGTACTTC.

Concerning this clonotype: A read error may account for a junction end that differs from germline. The V gene is TRBV11-2, the J gene TRBJ2-1; a possible D gene is TRBD2 (6 bases). Germline CDR1 SGHAT, CDR2 FQNNGV. The CDR3 consists of 14 residues. CDR3 in amino acids: CAGSWRAGLDEQFF. CDR3 coding DNA: TGTGCCGGCAGCTGGAGGGCGGGGTTGGATGAGCAGTTCTTC.

This rearrangement joins TRBV6-7 to TRBJ1-2; D remains ambiguous. TRBV6-7 is sorted into the ORF group, with uncertain function. This CDR3 is 14 amino acids long. Trimming took off 0 bases at V and 7 bases at J, with 12 bases between the two ends. Here the CDR3 DNA reads TGTGCCAGCAGTTACTCGCGGGTAGCGGGTGGCTACACCTTC. This encodes CASSYSRVAGGYTF.

The chain recombines TRBV6-6 with TRBJ2-7; no reliable D call. Germline values: CDR1 MNHNY, CDR2 SVGAGI (reference sequence). This CDR3 is built from 13 residues. V was cut by 2 bases and J by 4 bases, with 9 bases left in between. CDR3 amino acids: CASSYLSSYEQYF. In DNA form, the CDR3 reads TGTGCCAGCAGTTACCTAAGTTCTTACGAGCAGTACTTC.

The V call is TRBV6-5, the J call TRBJ2-1; 15 bases map to TRBD2. CDR3 length equals 13 residues. J gave up 8 bases and V 10 bases, and 3 bases lay outside the gene matches. CDR1 and CDR2 from the germline V gene are MNHEY and SVGAGI. The CDR3 is CATRTSGRDEQFF. DNA for the CDR3: TGTGCCACGAGGACTAGCGGGAGGGATGAGCAGTTCTTC.

This clonotype was observed a few times. V and J are TRBV7-9 and TRBJ2-7, with D possibly TRBD1 on 6 matching bases. CDR1 SEHNR and CDR2 FQNEAQ come from the germline V gene (reference sequence). The CDR3 is 13 residues long. The V gene lost 5 bases and the J gene lost 0 bases, with 8 bases spanning the gap. CDR3 coding DNA: TGTGCCAGCAGCGGACAGAGCTCCTACGAGCAGTACTTC. Protein sequence: CASSGQSSYEQYF.

The V call is TRBV10-2, the J call TRBJ2-1; 13 bases agree with TRBD2. Per the germline V gene, CDR1 is WSHSY and CDR2 is SAAADI. V was clipped by 6 bases and J by 7 bases; unmatched bases: 9. CDR3 length: 16 residues. This CDR3 reads CASRTELAGGWNEQFF. CDR3 nucleotides: TGCGCCAGCAGAACAGAACTAGCGGGAGGGTGGAATGAGCAGTTCTTC.

Remarks on this clonotype: The final CDR3 position lacks the conserved phenylalanine or tryptophan, pointing to a likely read error. The chain combines TRBV29-1 with TRBJ2-3, with D tentatively TRBD2 (5 bases). Germline V gene data show CDR1 as SQVTM and CDR2 as ANQGSEA. CDR3 length: 11 residues. The chain's CDR3 is CRDTTAGTQYL. Here the CDR3 DNA reads TGCAGAGACACGACGGCGGGTACGCAGTATCTT.

This sequence joins TRBV2 and TRBJ2-1; no clear D gene. V lost 7 bases to trimming and J lost 5 bases, with 12 bases between them. CDR1 and CDR2 (germline): SNHLY, FYNNEI. This CDR3 is built from 13 residues. CDR3 nucleotide sequence: TGTGCCAGCACTATGGACCGGGACAATGAGCAGTTCTTC. It translates to CASTMDRDNEQFF.

This clonotype showed up many times. The chain links TRBV12-3 or TRBV12-4 to TRBJ2-2; D uncertain. The CDR3 has 14 residues. The V and J ends lost 3 bases and 6 bases respectively, with 11 bases between them. The CDR3 nucleotides read TGTGCCAGCAGTTTGGCCGCTAGGCCCGGGGAGCTGTTTTTT. It specifies CASSLAARPGELFF.

This clonotype was counted a few times. V gene TRBV6-6 combines with J gene TRBJ2-7; 8 nucleotides match TRBD1. The CDR3 spans 14 residues. Trimming took 2 bases from V and 3 from J; bases not matched to a gene: 3. Germline CDR1 reads MNHNY; CDR2 reads SVGAGI (reference sequence). Here the CDR3 DNA reads TGTGCCAGCAGTTACGACAGGGGTCTCTACGAGCAGTACTTC. Protein product: CASSYDRGLYEQYF.

The rearrangement links TRBV12-3 or TRBV12-4 to TRBJ1-3; D possibly corresponds to TRBD1 (5 bases). Trimming left V 0 bases short and J 3 bases short, with 21 bases between. This CDR3 has 19 amino acids. CDR3 sequence (DNA): TGTGCCAGCAGTTTAGCGTATCAGGACACCACCAAAATTGGAAACACCATATATTTT. Translation: CASSLAYQDTTKIGNTIYF.

Comment on this clonotype: Since no conserved phenylalanine or tryptophan closes the CDR3, a read error is the likely cause. The chain is built from TRBV12-3 or TRBV12-4 and TRBJ2-7; weak D call: TRBD1 (6 bases). The CDR3 totals 11 residues. With 8 bases removed from V and 1 base from J, the gap between germline ends came to 6 bases. The CDR3: CASGQSYEQYS. CDR3 coding DNA: TGTGCCAGCGGACAGTCCTACGAGCAGTACTCT.

About this clonotype itself: At one of its ends the junction is not consistent with the germline gene, which may arise from a read error. The CDR3 is CVWREAAGASYEQYF. In DNA, the CDR3 is TGTGTCTGGAGAGAGGCGGCAGGAGCTTCCTACGAGCAGTACTTC. J is TRBJ2-7 and V is TRBV30; D is unclear. Germline V CDR1 and CDR2: GTSNPN, SVGIG (reference sequence). The CDR3 has 15 residues.

As regards this clonotype: A read error may produce the germline difference seen at one junction end. V usage is TRBV11-2 and J usage is TRBJ2-1; 8 nucleotides agree with TRBD1. Germline loops: CDR1 SGHAT, CDR2 FQNNGV. This CDR3 is built from 13 residues. For the CDR3, the DNA is TGTGCCATCATTCCCCCAGGGGGCGATGAGCAATTCTTC. Translating gives CAIIPPGGDEQFF.

The chain carries TRBV5-4 and TRBJ1-1; D unresolved. The germline gives CDR1 SGHNT, CDR2 YYREEE (reference sequence). The V and J ends lost 5 bases and 1 base respectively, with 9 bases between them. The CDR3 covers 13 residues. For the CDR3, the DNA is TGTGCCAGCAGTGGGCCGGCGAACACTGAAGCTTTCTTT. It specifies CASSGPANTEAFF.

J is TRBJ2-1 and V is TRBV7-9; possible D gene TRBD2, 6 bases. The length of the CDR3 is 16 residues. The germline V and J ends were trimmed by 5 bases and 8 bases, with 22 bases remaining between them. CDR1 SEHNR and CDR2 FQNEAQ come from the germline V gene (reference sequence). Here the CDR3 reads CASSPPRGLAIDEQFF. DNA of the CDR3: TGTGCCAGCAGCCCCCCTCGGGGACTCGCGATTGATGAGCAGTTCTTC.

As for this clonotype: A read error may explain this, as a much larger clone is one base away. Given the absence of the conserved phenylalanine or tryptophan at the CDR3 end, a read error is likely. The chain combines TRBV6-5 with TRBJ2-1; 9 nucleotides match TRBD1. The germline V gene encodes CDR1 MNHEY and CDR2 SVGAGI. CDR3 length equals 13 residues. J gave up 7 bases and V 6 bases, and 4 bases lay outside the gene matches. In nucleotides, the CDR3 is TGTGCCAGCAGGCGACAGGGGGGGAATGAGCAGTTCCTC. It translates to CASRRQGGNEQFL.